The present T cell receptor beta chain was sequenced within a study of T-cell reconstitution after alpha-beta-depleted transplantation in children. Trimming removed 5 bases from V and 3 bases from J; junction bases left unmatched: 2. Germline CDR1 is SGHNT and CDR2 is YYREEE (reference sequence). The CDR3 loop spans 13 amino acids. Study-level findings and limits: Some patients' high day-60 TCRbeta diversity was attributed to recipient cells surviving conditioning.

In the case of this clonotype: The antigen remains unidentified.

Molecular barcoding with unique molecular identifiers was used for the TCRbeta library. TCRdb analysed the PCR reads with MiXCR anew, one entry per CDR3 protein. The sample yields about 200,000 distinct CDR3 sequences, around 8.4% seen once. The clonotype was recovered from a male patient aged 2 to 10 who had a stem cell transplant for acute myeloid leukemia, so the T cells may come from the graft donor. The sample in question was PBMCs, mostly from graft donor cells, obtained 360 days after TCRalphabeta/CD19-depleted stem cell transplant. This chain links TRBV5-4 with TRBJ2-5, with TRBD2 matching 9 bases. The CDR3 DNA reads TGTGCCAGCAGAAGACTAGCGGAAGAGACCCAGTACTTC. It codes for CASRRLAEETQYF.